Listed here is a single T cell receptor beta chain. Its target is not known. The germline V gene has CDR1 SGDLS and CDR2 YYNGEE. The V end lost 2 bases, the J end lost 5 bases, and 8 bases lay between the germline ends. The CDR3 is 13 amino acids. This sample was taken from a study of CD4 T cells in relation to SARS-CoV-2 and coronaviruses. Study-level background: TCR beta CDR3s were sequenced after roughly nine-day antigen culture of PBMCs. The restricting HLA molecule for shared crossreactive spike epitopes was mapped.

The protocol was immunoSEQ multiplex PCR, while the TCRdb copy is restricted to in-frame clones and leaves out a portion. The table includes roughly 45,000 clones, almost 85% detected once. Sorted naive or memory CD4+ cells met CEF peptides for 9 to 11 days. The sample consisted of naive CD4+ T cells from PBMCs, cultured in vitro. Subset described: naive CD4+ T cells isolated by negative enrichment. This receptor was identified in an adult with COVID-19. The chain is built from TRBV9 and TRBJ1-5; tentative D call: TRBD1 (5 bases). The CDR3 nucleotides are TGTGCCAGCAGCGTCGACAGTCATCAGCCCCAGCATTTT. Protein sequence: CASSVDSHQPQHF.